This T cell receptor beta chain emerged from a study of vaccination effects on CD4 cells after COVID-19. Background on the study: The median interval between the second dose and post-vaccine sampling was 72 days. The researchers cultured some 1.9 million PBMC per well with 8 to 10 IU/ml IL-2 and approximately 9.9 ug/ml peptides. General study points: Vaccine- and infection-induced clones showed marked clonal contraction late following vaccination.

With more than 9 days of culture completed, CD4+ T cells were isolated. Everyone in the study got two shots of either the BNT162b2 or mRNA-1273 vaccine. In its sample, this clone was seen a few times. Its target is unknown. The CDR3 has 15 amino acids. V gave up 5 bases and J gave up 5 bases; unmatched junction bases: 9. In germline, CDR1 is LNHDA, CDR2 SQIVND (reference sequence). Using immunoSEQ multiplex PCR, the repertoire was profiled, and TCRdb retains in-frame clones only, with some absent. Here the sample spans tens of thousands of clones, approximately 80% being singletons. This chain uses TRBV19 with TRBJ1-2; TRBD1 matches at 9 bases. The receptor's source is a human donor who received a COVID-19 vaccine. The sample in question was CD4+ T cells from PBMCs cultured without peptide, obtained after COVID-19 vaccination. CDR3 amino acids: CASSPGTGRIYGYTF. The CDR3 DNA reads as TGTGCCAGTAGTCCCGGGACAGGGAGAATATATGGCTACACCTTC.